This T cell receptor (beta chain) was identified in a study of blood T cells in healthy people across ages. Points from the study as a whole: Unknown CMV status may confound age-related changes in expanded clones.

Primed by a sample-barcoded 5' primer and a J-beta primer mix, a second PCR proceeded for about 6 to 11 cycles. TCRdb reanalysed the 5' RACE reads using MiXCR and keeps one entry per CDR3 protein. The data contain approximately 1.5 million distinct CDR3 sequences, less than 45% of them singletons. This clonotype was counted only a few times. Its antigen is unidentified. The authors isolated at least 6.5 million PBMCs per sample. A minimum of 5.5 micrograms of total RNA was extracted per sample. Losses at the gene ends were 1 base for V and 0 bases for J; bases not matched to a gene: 9. Germline V gives CDR1 MGHRA, CDR2 YSYEKL. The CDR3 runs to 18 residues.

The sample comprised blood. This TCR came from a woman under 30 in good health. The V gene is TRBV4-1, the J gene TRBJ2-3, with TRBD2 matching over 8 bases. CDR3 DNA sequence: TGCGCCAGCAGCCAAGGGTGGACTAGCACAACTAGCACAGATACGCAGTATTTT. Its translation is CASSQGWTSTTSTDTQYF.